This TCR beta chain comes out of a study of blood T cell repertoires in COVID-19. Study in general: There were acute and convalescent COVID-19 samples, and they came from the United States, Italy and Spain. The cDNA or gDNA used as material had been derived from T cells, B-cell-depleted T cells, or PBMCs.

Seattle participants joined during active infection and were tracked over time. Authors' processing steps: Reference gene primer amplification yielded estimated nucleated cell counts. Clones were read by immunoSEQ multiplex PCR, and TCRdb kept only the in-frame ones, dropping some. The V and J calls and clone size are taken from that table; D and trimming were inferred from the DNA. The table records around 260,000 clones, 80% to 95% of them present only once. Germline V gene data show CDR1 as SNHLY and CDR2 as FYNNEI. The CDR3 has 14 residues. The ends lost 5 bases at V and 8 bases at J; junction bases unmatched: 6.

The chain has TRBV2 and TRBJ1-4; 9 bases agree with TRBD1. The clonotype comes from a person aged 18 to 35 with COVID-19, enrolled during active disease. The sample was peripheral blood. The CDR3 DNA is TGTGCCAGCAGTCGGGACAGGGCAGGCGAAAAACTGTTTTTT. It yields the protein CASSRDRAGEKLFF.